These 8 T cell receptor beta chains were sequenced from one sample in a study of blood T cells in healthy people across ages. A second PCR, run for roughly 7 to 12 cycles, used a sample-barcoded 5' primer plus a J-beta primer mix. TCRdb re-called the 5' RACE reads through MiXCR, storing one row per CDR3 protein. This sample has 700,000 to 950,000 distinct CDR3 sequences, with 40% to 45% found just once. The sequenced material came from blood. The receptors come from a woman aged 55-69 years in good health.

The chain combines TRBV28 with TRBJ2-1; 11 positions match TRBD1. This CDR3 is built from 14 residues. The V gene's germline CDR1 is MDHEN and CDR2 SYDVKM. The J segment lost 9 bases and the V segment lost 8 bases, leaving 9 bases of the junction unmatched. The CDR3 DNA reads as TGTGCCAGCTCTACGGGACAGGGGGTTGGTGAGCAGTTCTTC. It is translated as CASSTGQGVGEQFF.

This chain uses TRBV10-1 with TRBJ2-3; 12 nucleotides agree with TRBD2. V gave up 5 bases and J gave up 0 bases; unmatched junction bases: 9. CDR3 length: 18 amino acids. From germline, CDR1 is WNHNN and CDR2 SYGVQD (reference sequence). For the CDR3, the DNA is TGCGCCAGCAGTAAGACTAGCGGGGGTACTACTAGCACAGATACGCAGTATTTT. Translation gives CASSKTSGGTTSTDTQYF.

For this clonotype: A much larger clone lies a single base off, so this may be a read error. This chain joins TRBV27 and TRBJ2-1; 7 positions agree with TRBD2. Germline V gene sequence: CDR1 MNHEY, CDR2 SMNVEV (reference sequence). There are 15 residues in the CDR3. J gave up 2 bases and V 5 bases, and 6 bases lay outside the gene matches. CDR3 residues: CASSPGTTAYNEQFF. DNA of the CDR3: TGTGCCAGCAGTCCCGGGACTACCGCCTACAATGAGCAGTTCTTC.

This clonotype was picked up many times. This chain uses TRBV12-3 or TRBV12-4 with TRBJ2-7; a possible D gene is TRBD2 (6 bases). This CDR3 is 14 amino acids long. The germline V and J ends were trimmed by 4 bases and 2 bases, with 12 bases remaining between them. The CDR3 DNA sequence: TGTGCCAGCAGTTCGGGGGACGGAACCTACGAGCAGTACTTC. This codes for CASSSGDGTYEQYF.

J is TRBJ1-2 and V is TRBV6-2 or TRBV6-3; D gene ambiguous. Trimming took 0 bases from V and 8 from J, leaving 10 bases between them. Germline V CDR1 and CDR2: MNHEY, SVGEGT. The CDR3 is 13 amino acids. The CDR3 loop reads CASSYSKGSGYTF. The CDR3 DNA sequence: TGTGCCAGCAGTTACTCGAAAGGGTCCGGCTACACCTTC.

The chain couples TRBV9 to TRBJ1-2; 9 nucleotides agree with TRBD1. J gave up 6 bases and V 0 bases, and 6 bases lay outside the gene matches. There are 15 residues in the CDR3. Germline V gene data show CDR1 as SGDLS and CDR2 as YYNGEE. CDR3 residues: CASSVGGQGRNGYTF. CDR3 nucleotide sequence: TGTGCCAGCAGCGTAGGGGGACAGGGTCGAAATGGCTACACCTTC.

This clonotype was detected only a few times. The CDR3 region is CATSDILAANEQFF. The CDR3 nucleotides are TGTGCCACCAGTGATATACTAGCGGCCAATGAGCAGTTCTTC. The rearrangement links TRBV24-1 to TRBJ2-1; the match to TRBD2 covers 8 bases. From germline, CDR1 is KGHDR and CDR2 SFDVKD. V was pared by 3 bases and J by 6 bases, with 3 bases of the junction left unmatched. This CDR3 has 14 residues.

The rearrangement uses TRBV20-1 and TRBJ2-4; tentative D call: TRBD2 (6 bases). The J call could be wrong; TRBJ2-5 is a better fit for the DNA end. CDR1 is DFQATT and CDR2 is SNEGSKA in the germline V gene (reference sequence). This CDR3 is built from 11 residues. This chain's CDR3 is CSGLGSETQYF. The DNA of the CDR3 is TGCAGTGGACTAGGAAGCGAGACCCAGTACTTC.